This TCR beta chain was captured by sequencing in a study of T cell responses to AZD1222 COVID-19 vaccine. Findings and limits, study-wide: Donor demographics were predominantly white British with a female majority; clonal diversity may be underestimated. Without day 14 samples, only post-peak T cell repertoires were studied.

This CDR3 has 12 amino acids. From germline, CDR1 is KGHDR and CDR2 SFDVKD. V lost 9 bases and J lost 3, with 11 bases in between. This clone was recorded once. Its antigen is as yet unknown. Clones were read by immunoSEQ multiplex PCR, and TCRdb kept only the in-frame ones, dropping some. This table has more than 85,000 clones, 89% appearing once. This clonotype was obtained from an adult who received the AZD1222 COVID-19 vaccine. The V and J genes are TRBV24-1 and TRBJ2-7; D possibly uses TRBD1 or TRBD2 (5 bases each). Sequencing used peripheral blood, obtained 28 days after the second AZD1222 dose. CDR3 bases: TGTGCCACCCTGGGGACCTTCTACGAGCAGTACTTC. Its translation is CATLGTFYEQYF.